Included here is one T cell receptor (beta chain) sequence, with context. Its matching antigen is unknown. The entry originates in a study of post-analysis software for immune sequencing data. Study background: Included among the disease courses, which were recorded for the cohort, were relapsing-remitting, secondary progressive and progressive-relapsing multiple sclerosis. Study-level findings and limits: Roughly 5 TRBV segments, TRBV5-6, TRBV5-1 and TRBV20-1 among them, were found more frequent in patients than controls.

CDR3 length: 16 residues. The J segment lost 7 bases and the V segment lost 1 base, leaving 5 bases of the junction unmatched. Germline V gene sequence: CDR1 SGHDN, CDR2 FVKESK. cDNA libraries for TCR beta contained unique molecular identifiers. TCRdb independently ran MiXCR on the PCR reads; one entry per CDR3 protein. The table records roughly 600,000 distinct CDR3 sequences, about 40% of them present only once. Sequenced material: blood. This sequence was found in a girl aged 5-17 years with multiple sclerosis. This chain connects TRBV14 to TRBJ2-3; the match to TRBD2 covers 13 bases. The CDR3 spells CASSQGTSGGFHTQYF. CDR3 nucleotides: TGTGCCAGCAGCCAAGGGACTAGCGGGGGATTCCATACGCAGTATTTT. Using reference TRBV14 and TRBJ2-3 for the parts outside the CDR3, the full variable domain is EAGVTQFPSHSVIEKGQTVTLRCDPISGHDNLYWYRRVMGKEIKFLLHFVKESKQDESGMPNNRFLAERTGGTYSTLKVQPAELEDSGVYFCASSQGTSGGFHTQYFGPGTRLTVL.